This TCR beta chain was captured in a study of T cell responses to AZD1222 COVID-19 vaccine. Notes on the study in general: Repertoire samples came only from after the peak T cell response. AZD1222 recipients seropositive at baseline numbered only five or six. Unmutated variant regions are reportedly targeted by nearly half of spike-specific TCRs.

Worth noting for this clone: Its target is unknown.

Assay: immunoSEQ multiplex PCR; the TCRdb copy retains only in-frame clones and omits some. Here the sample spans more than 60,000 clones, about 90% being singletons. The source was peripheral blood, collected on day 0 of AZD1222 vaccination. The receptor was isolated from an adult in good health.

The CDR3 is CASSLWSGGTSTNEQYF. The CDR3 DNA sequence: TGTGCCAGCAGTTTATGGTCCGGAGGGACTAGTACGAACGAGCAGTACTTC. The chain employs TRBV27 and TRBJ2-7; TRBD2 agrees at 8 bases. Germline CDR1 is MNHEY and CDR2 is SMNVEV (reference sequence). V shed 1 base and J 5 bases; nucleotides not matched to a gene: 13. The CDR3 covers 17 residues.